What follows are 6 T cell receptor beta chains derived from one specimen sequenced in a study of blood T cells in healthy people across ages (dated by TCRdb to about 2015). Libraries were prepared through 5' RACE. Sequencing instrument: Illumina HiSeq 2500. A second about 7 to 11 cycle PCR used a sample-barcoded 5' primer and a J-beta primer mix. The public sequencing data were trimmed at Q25 with fastp and processed into clonotypes with MiXCR by TCRdb, which kept only in-frame beta chains. Here each entry gathers all rows of one CDR3 protein and keeps the most common genes and DNA. The sample profile shows more than 1.4 million distinct CDR3 sequences; 42% of them were found once. Approximately 7.9% of the sample lies in the top ten. Material for sequencing was blood. The receptors stem from a woman in her late teens or twenties in good health.

A single count supports this clonotype. The junction does not match germline at one end; this may be a read error. V gene TRBV2 combines with J gene TRBJ2-7; 7 bases are a match to TRBD2. This CDR3 region has 14 residues. CDR1 SNHLY and CDR2 FYNNEI come from the germline V gene. The CDR3 nucleotides are TGTGCCAGCCACATGGGAGGGGTGTCCTCCGAGCAGTACTTC. This gives the protein CASHMGGVSSEQYF.

V is TRBV10-1 and J is TRBJ1-2, with 9 bases lining up with TRBD1. In germline, CDR1 is WNHNN, CDR2 SYGVQD (reference sequence). J gave up 3 bases and V 8 bases, and 7 bases lay outside the gene matches. The CDR3 consists of 14 residues. The chain's CDR3 is CASPRDREYYGYTF. The CDR3 DNA sequence: TGCGCCAGCCCTAGGGACAGGGAGTACTATGGCTACACCTTC.

In its sample, this clonotype was seen a few times. This chain joins TRBV20-1 and TRBJ2-2; D call uncertain. CDR3 length: 13 amino acids. Trimming stripped 6 bases from V and 6 bases from J, with 14 bases between. Germline assignment: CDR1 DFQATT and CDR2 SNEGSKA (reference sequence). CDR3 sequence (DNA): TGCAGTGCGCGTCGGGCCACGGCCGGGGAGCTGTTTTTT. Encoded protein: CSARRATAGELFF.

This clonotype was seen a few times. The V call is TRBV6-5, the J call TRBJ1-5; D call uncertain. Trimming left V 0 bases short and J 2 bases short, with 8 bases between. The CDR3 length is 15 residues. Germline CDR1 MNHEY, CDR2 SVGAGI. The CDR3 loop reads CASSYSNGGNQPQHF. The CDR3 DNA is TGTGCCAGCAGTTACTCGAATGGGGGCAATCAGCCCCAGCATTTT.

V usage is TRBV3-1 and J usage is TRBJ2-2; D is perhaps TRBD1 or TRBD2 (5 bases each). Germline V gives CDR1 LGHDT, CDR2 YNNKEL (reference sequence). V was clipped by 7 bases and J by 0 bases, with 12 bases between them. CDR3 length: 15 residues. The CDR3 protein is CASTPGTANTGELFF. The DNA of the CDR3 is TGTGCCAGCACCCCCGGGACCGCGAACACCGGGGAGCTGTTTTTT. The variable domain in full, with the rest retrieved from reference TRBV3-1 and TRBJ2-2, is DTAVSQTPKYLVTQMGNDKSIKCEQNLGHDTMYWYKQDSKKFLKIMFSYNNKELIINETVPNRFSPKSPDKAHLNLHINSLELGDSAVYFCASTPGTANTGELFFGEGSRLTVL.

J is TRBJ1-6 and V is TRBV5-5; 8 bases are shared with TRBD1. Unmatched junction bases numbered 6, after V lost 4 bases and J lost 0 bases. In germline, CDR1 is SGHKS, CDR2 YYEKEE (reference sequence). This CDR3 has 17 residues. This chain's CDR3 is CASSHGQGSSYNSPLHF. CDR3 in DNA: TGTGCCAGCAGCCATGGACAGGGCAGCTCCTATAATTCACCCCTCCACTTT.